These 27 T cell receptor beta chains were all obtained from the same sample, sequenced in a study of blood T cell repertoires in COVID-19. Profiling relied on immunoSEQ multiplex PCR, and the TCRdb table lists in-frame clones only, not all of them. The sample holds about 160,000 clones, 75% to 85% seen once. Sequenced sample: peripheral blood. All receptors derive from a human donor in a cohort sampled during active COVID-19.

This chain joins TRBV5-1 and TRBJ1-5, with no clear D. Trimming took off 0 bases at V and 3 bases at J, with 10 bases between the two ends. Germline V gene sequence: CDR1 SGHRS, CDR2 YFSETQ. The CDR3 totals 15 residues. The CDR3: CASSLGGQNNQPQHF. As DNA, the CDR3 is TGCGCCAGCAGCTTGGGTGGCCAGAACAATCAGCCCCAGCATTTT.

This clone showed up just a few times. The chain joins TRBV9 to TRBJ2-7; 8 bases agree with TRBD1. Germline V lookup: CDR1 SGDLS, CDR2 YYNGEE. There are 15 residues in the CDR3. J lost 0 bases, V lost 2 bases, and 4 bases had no gene match. The CDR3 sequence: CASSVTGGSSYEQYF. CDR3 sequence (DNA): TGTGCCAGCAGCGTCACAGGGGGGTCCTCCTACGAGCAGTACTTC.

CDR3 residues: CASSLIGTRAGYTF. DNA of the CDR3: TGTGCCAGCAGCCTGATAGGGACAAGAGCTGGCTACACCTTC. The chain joins TRBV3-1 (or the pseudogene TRBV3-2) to TRBJ1-2; possibly TRBD1 for D (6 bases). The CDR3 totals 14 residues. V lost 4 bases, J lost 7 bases, and 16 bases lay in between. CDR1 and CDR2 from the germline V gene are LGHDT and YNNKEL (reference sequence).

The chain carries TRBV4-3 and TRBJ1-4, with 9 bases fitting TRBD1. Germline values: CDR1 LGHNA, CDR2 YSLEER. This CDR3 is 15 amino acids long. The V and J ends lost 1 base and 7 bases, in that order; junction bases with no gene match: 4. As DNA, the CDR3 is TGCGCCAGCAGCCAAGGGGACAGGGAAAGTGAAAAACTGTTTTTT. As protein: CASSQGDRESEKLFF.

This clone came up a few times. A read error may account for a junction end that differs from germline. V gene TRBV7-7 combines with J gene TRBJ2-5; a weak D match, TRBD1 (6 bases). Germline CDR1 SSHAT, CDR2 FNYEAQ (reference sequence). The length of the CDR3 is 15 residues. The CDR3 region is CASSLDGQGSETQYF. In DNA, the CDR3 is TGTGCTAGCAGCTTAGACGGCCAGGGGTCAGAGACCCAGTACTTC.

CDR3 sequence reads: CASSEYNEQFF. The DNA of the CDR3 is TGCGCCAGCAGCGAGTACAATGAGCAGTTCTTC. This sequence joins TRBV5-1 and TRBJ2-1; D is undetermined. CDR1 and CDR2 (germline): SGHRS, YFSETQ. The CDR3 length is 11 residues. With 4 bases removed from V and 4 bases from J, the gap between germline ends came to 3 bases. Full variable domain (missing parts from reference TRBV5-1 and TRBJ2-1): KAGVTQTPRYLIKTRGQQVTLSCSPISGHRSVSWYQQTPGQGLQFLFEYFSETQRNKGNFPGRFSGRQFSNSRSEMNVSTLELGDSALYLCASSEYNEQFFGPGTRLTVL.

The rearrangement joins TRBV11-2 to TRBJ2-6; no clear D. The CDR3 has 15 residues. V was shortened by 3 bases and J by 0 bases, with 6 bases between the two germline ends. Germline V gene data show CDR1 as SGHAT and CDR2 as FQNNGV. CDR3 nucleotides: TGTGCCAGCAGCTTCCAACACTCTGGGGCCAACGTCCTGACTTTC. Its protein is CASSFQHSGANVLTF. The whole variable domain, filled in from reference TRBV11-2 and TRBJ2-6, reads EAGVAQSPRYKIIEKRQSVAFWCNPISGHATLYWYQQILGQGPKLLIQFQNNGVVDDSQLPKDRFSAERLKGVDSTLKIQPAKLEDSAVYLCASSFQHSGANVLTFGAGSRLTVL.

The chain has TRBV6-5 and TRBJ2-1; 9 nucleotides match TRBD2. The ends lost 7 bases at V and 6 bases at J; junction bases unmatched: 7. CDR3 length: 14 residues. The germline V gene has CDR1 MNHEY and CDR2 SVGAGI. CDR3 bases: TGTGCCAGCACACGAGCGGGGGGTGCCAATGAGCAGTTCTTC. Amino acid sequence: CASTRAGGANEQFF.

The chain carries TRBV12-3 or TRBV12-4 and TRBJ2-1; a weak D match, TRBD1 (6 bases). The V gene lost 6 bases and the J gene lost 6 bases, with 9 bases spanning the gap. The CDR3 covers 12 residues. CDR3 sequence (DNA): TGTGCCAGCAGAAGGACAGCCAATGAGCAGTTCTTC. Residues: CASRRTANEQFF.

The genes are TRBV18 and TRBJ2-7; the D gene is possibly TRBD1 (5 bases). Germline CDR1 reads KGHSH; CDR2 reads LQKENI. V dropped 1 base and J dropped 5 bases, with 18 bases sitting between them. The CDR3 has 16 amino acids. The CDR3 spells CASSPLGPGNNDEQYF. The CDR3, as DNA: TGTGCCAGCTCACCACTTGGCCCAGGGAATAACGACGAGCAGTACTTC.

This chain connects TRBV27 to TRBJ2-1; TRBD2 matches 10 bases. Trimming cost V 7 bases and J 7 bases; bases outside gene matches: 10. CDR3 size: 15 residues. Germline V lookup: CDR1 MNHEY, CDR2 SMNVEV (reference sequence). The CDR3 loop is CASTNGLADWNEQFF. DNA for the CDR3: TGTGCCAGCACCAATGGACTAGCGGACTGGAATGAGCAGTTCTTC.

The chain couples TRBV10-2 to TRBJ2-7; tentative D call: TRBD1 (6 bases). Germline V lookup: CDR1 WSHSY, CDR2 SAAADI. V was pared by 7 bases and J by 1 base, with 17 bases between. This CDR3 contains 15 residues. CDR3 DNA: TGCGCCAGCAAGACCCCCGGGACAAGTTCCTACGAGCAGTACTTC. Protein sequence: CASKTPGTSSYEQYF.

V gene TRBV10-1 combines with J gene TRBJ2-7; 7 bases are shared with TRBD1. V lost 9 bases to trimming and J lost 12 bases; unmatched junction nucleotides: 5. The CDR3 contains 9 residues. Germline CDR1 is WNHNN and CDR2 is SYGVQD (reference sequence). In DNA form, the CDR3 reads TGCGCCAGACGACAGGGACGGTACTTC. Its protein product is CARRQGRYF.

The chain joins TRBV27 to TRBJ2-3, with TRBD2 matching 11 bases. Germline V gives CDR1 MNHEY, CDR2 SMNVEV (reference sequence). The trim removed 5 bases at V and 6 bases at J, leaving 4 bases unmatched. This CDR3 contains 14 residues. The chain's CDR3 is CASSPRTSGDTQYF. CDR3 nucleotides: TGTGCCAGCAGTCCCCGGACTAGCGGGGATACGCAGTATTTT.

This clone came up many times. V usage is TRBV4-1 and J usage is TRBJ1-4; maybe TRBD1 (6 bases). The length of the CDR3 is 18 residues. Germline V gives CDR1 MGHRA, CDR2 YSYEKL. Between the trimmed V and J ends, which lost 3 bases and 1 base, there was a span of 18 bases. CDR3 nucleotide sequence: TGCGCCAGCAGCCAGATAGGGACAAAACAGCGAACTAATGAAAAACTGTTTTTT. Translated: CASSQIGTKQRTNEKLFF.

The genes are TRBV29-1 and TRBJ2-3; D perhaps matches TRBD2 (6 bases). Germline CDR1 and CDR2: SQVTM and ANQGSEA. V was cut by 2 bases and J by 2 bases, with 20 bases left in between. The CDR3 covers 17 residues. CDR3 DNA sequence: TGCAGCGTTGAACTCGGCGGGACTGATCATTCCACAGATACGCAGTATTTT. Its translation is CSVELGGTDHSTDTQYF.

The chain couples TRBV16 to TRBJ1-3; TRBD1 might be the D (5 bases). CDR1 KGHSY and CDR2 FQNENV come from the germline V gene. V was clipped by 2 bases and J by 4 bases, with 15 bases between them. The CDR3 is made up of 16 amino acids. The CDR3 is CASSQGAQGAGNTIYF. CDR3 DNA sequence: TGTGCCAGCAGCCAAGGTGCCCAGGGTGCCGGAAACACCATATATTTT.

The chain has TRBV7-2 and TRBJ2-1; 7 nucleotides agree with TRBD2. Germline assignment: CDR1 SGHTA and CDR2 FQGNSA. CDR3 length: 14 amino acids. V lost 5 bases to trimming and J lost 3 bases; unmatched junction nucleotides: 4. DNA for the CDR3: TGTGCCAGCAGCCCGCGGGACTACTACAATGAGCAGTTCTTC. This translates into CASSPRDYYNEQFF.

As regards this clone: This sample includes further DNA sequences coding for the same CDR3. This chain uses TRBV20-1 with TRBJ2-5; D gene uncertain. CDR1 is DFQATT and CDR2 is SNEGSKA in the germline V gene (reference sequence). Trimming left V 3 bases short and J 5 bases short, with 4 bases between. This CDR3 contains 10 residues. The CDR3 sequence is CSARRETQYF. The DNA of the CDR3 is TGCAGTGCTAGGAGGGAGACCCAGTACTTC.

A few counts support this clone. The chain links TRBV4-1 to TRBJ1-2; weak D call: TRBD1 (5 bases). Between the trimmed V and J ends, which lost 0 bases and 0 bases, there was a span of 8 bases. Germline V gives CDR1 MGHRA, CDR2 YSYEKL. The CDR3 consists of 15 residues. The CDR3 nucleotides read TGCGCCAGCAGCCAAGAGCAGGGTGCTAACTATGGCTACACCTTC. Amino acids: CASSQEQGANYGYTF.

The chain combines TRBV7-9 with TRBJ1-6, with unresolved D. V was cut by 0 bases and J by 8 bases, with 11 bases left in between. The germline V gene has CDR1 SEHNR and CDR2 FQNEAQ (reference sequence). The CDR3 extends over 15 amino acids. CDR3 loop: CASSLAGSRDSPLHF. For the CDR3, the DNA is TGTGCCAGCAGCTTAGCAGGGAGTAGGGATTCACCCCTCCACTTT.

CDR3 region: CASSSRGQGTYEQYF. The CDR3 DNA follows: TGTGCCAGTAGCTCAAGAGGACAGGGGACCTACGAGCAGTACTTC. The J gene is TRBJ2-7, the V gene TRBV19; 9 nucleotides line up with TRBD1. V was pared by 6 bases and J by 2 bases, with 8 bases of the junction left unmatched. Germline V gene sequence: CDR1 LNHDA, CDR2 SQIVND (reference sequence). This CDR3 has 15 amino acids.

The genes are TRBV2 and TRBJ2-3; D is unresolved. The CDR3 length is 12 residues. Germline V gene lookup returns CDR1 SNHLY and CDR2 FYNNEI. The V gene lost 6 bases and the J gene lost 6 bases, with 10 bases spanning the gap. The CDR3 sequence: CASSGIWDTQYF. The CDR3 DNA sequence: TGTGCCAGCAGCGGTATATGGGATACGCAGTATTTT.

V is TRBV3-1 (or the pseudogene TRBV3-2) and J is TRBJ2-2; D remains unclear. CDR3 length: 12 residues. Trimming left V 5 bases short and J 3 bases short, with 4 bases between. Germline assignment: CDR1 LGHDT and CDR2 YNNKEL (reference sequence). CDR3 sequence (DNA): TGTGCCAGCAGCTTCTACACCGGGGAGCTGTTTTTT. Translation gives CASSFYTGELFF.

V and J are TRBV5-5 and TRBJ2-3; D possibly corresponds to TRBD2 (6 bases). Germline values: CDR1 SGHKS, CDR2 YYEKEE (reference sequence). Trimming left V 3 bases short and J 4 bases short, with 15 bases between. CDR3 length: 15 amino acids. CDR3 in amino acids: CASSSVTSSSDTQYF. The CDR3 DNA is TGTGCCAGCAGCTCCGTGACTAGTTCCTCAGATACGCAGTATTTT.

This chain uses TRBV5-1 with TRBJ2-2; no clear D gene. V was shortened by 6 bases and J by 0 bases, with 9 bases between the two germline ends. Germline assignment: CDR1 SGHRS and CDR2 YFSETQ. The CDR3 has 14 residues. The CDR3 reads CASTHYSNTGELFF. The DNA of the CDR3 is TGCGCCAGCACGCACTATTCGAACACCGGGGAGCTGTTTTTT.

J is TRBJ1-4 and V is TRBV7-9, with D tentatively TRBD1 (5 bases). Trimming stripped 7 bases from V and 6 bases from J, with 21 bases between. This CDR3 region has 16 residues. CDR1 and CDR2 from the germline V gene are SEHNR and FQNEAQ (reference sequence). The CDR3 protein is CASTPWSGGMDEKLFF. The CDR3 region has the DNA TGTGCCAGCACCCCCTGGTCTGGGGGGATGGATGAAAAACTGTTTTTT.